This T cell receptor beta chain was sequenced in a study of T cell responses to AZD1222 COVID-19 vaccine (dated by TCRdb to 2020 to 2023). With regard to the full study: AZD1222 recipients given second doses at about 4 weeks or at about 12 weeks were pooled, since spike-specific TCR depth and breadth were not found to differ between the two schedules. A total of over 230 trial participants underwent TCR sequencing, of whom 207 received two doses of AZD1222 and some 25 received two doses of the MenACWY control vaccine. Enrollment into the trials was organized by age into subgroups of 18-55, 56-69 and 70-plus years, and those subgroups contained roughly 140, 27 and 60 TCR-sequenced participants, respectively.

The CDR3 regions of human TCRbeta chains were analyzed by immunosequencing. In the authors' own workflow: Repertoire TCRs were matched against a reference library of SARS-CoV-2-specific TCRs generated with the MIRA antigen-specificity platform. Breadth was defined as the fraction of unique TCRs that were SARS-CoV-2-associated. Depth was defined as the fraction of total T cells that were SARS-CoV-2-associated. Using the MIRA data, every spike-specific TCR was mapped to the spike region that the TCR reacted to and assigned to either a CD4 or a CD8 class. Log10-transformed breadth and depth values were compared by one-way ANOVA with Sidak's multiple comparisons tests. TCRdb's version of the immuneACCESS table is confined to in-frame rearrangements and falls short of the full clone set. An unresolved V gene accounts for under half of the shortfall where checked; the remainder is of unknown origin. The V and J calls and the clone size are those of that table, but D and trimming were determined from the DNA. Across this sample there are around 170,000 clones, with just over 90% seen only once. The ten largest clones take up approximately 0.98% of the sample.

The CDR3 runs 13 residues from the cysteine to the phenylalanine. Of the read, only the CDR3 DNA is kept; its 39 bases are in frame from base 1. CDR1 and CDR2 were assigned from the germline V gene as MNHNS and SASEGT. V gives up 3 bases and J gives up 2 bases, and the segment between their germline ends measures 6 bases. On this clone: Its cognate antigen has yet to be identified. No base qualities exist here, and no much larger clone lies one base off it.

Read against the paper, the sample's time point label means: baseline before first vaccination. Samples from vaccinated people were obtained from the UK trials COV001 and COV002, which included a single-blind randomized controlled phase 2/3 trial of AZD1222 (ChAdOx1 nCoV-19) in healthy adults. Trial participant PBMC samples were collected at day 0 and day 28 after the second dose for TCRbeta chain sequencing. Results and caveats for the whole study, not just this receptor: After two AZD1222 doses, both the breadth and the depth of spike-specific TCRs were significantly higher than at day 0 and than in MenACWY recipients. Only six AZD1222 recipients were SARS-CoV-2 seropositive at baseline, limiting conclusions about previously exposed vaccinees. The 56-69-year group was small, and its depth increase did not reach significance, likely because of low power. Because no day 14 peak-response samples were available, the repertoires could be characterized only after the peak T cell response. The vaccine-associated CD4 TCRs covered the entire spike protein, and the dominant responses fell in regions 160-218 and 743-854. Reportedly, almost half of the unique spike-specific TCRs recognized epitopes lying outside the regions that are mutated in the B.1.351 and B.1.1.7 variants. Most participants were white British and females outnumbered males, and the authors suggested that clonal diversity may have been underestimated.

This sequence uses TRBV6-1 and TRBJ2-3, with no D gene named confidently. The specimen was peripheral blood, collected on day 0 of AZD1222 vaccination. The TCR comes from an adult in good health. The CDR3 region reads CASSEGSTDTQYF. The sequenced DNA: TGTGCCAGCAGTGAGGGATCCACAGATACGCAGTATTTT.